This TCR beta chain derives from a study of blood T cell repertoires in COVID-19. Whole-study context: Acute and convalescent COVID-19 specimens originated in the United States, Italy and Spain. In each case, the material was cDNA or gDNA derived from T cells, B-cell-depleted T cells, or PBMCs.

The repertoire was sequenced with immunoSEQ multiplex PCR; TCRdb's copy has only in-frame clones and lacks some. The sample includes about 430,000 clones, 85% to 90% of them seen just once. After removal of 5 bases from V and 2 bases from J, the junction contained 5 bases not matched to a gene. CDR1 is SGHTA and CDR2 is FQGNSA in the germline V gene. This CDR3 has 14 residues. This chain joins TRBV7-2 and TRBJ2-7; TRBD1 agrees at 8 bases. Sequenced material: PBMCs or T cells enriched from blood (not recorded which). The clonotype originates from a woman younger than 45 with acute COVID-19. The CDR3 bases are TGTGCCAGCAGCCCCCGGGACAGGACCTACGAGCAGTACTTC. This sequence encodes CASSPRDRTYEQYF.